Shown below are 15 T cell receptor beta chains from a single sample sequenced in a study of blood T cell repertoires in COVID-19. Method: immunoSEQ multiplex PCR; TCRdb's copy keeps in-frame clones and lacks some. This table has about 46,000 clones, more than 85% appearing once. The material sequenced was PBMCs or T cells enriched from blood (not recorded which). These receptors were taken from a woman aged 45-65 years who had recovered from COVID-19.

This chain uses TRBV6-5 with TRBJ2-1, with 7 bases fitting TRBD1. This CDR3 region has 15 residues. J gave up 6 bases and V 4 bases, and 9 bases lay outside the gene matches. The germline V gene has CDR1 MNHEY and CDR2 SVGAGI. In nucleotides, the CDR3 is TGTGCCAGCAGTTCCCCAGGGGGTGGTGGCAATGAGCAGTTCTTC. Amino acids: CASSSPGGGGNEQFF.

The chain joins TRBV28 to TRBJ1-5, with D possibly TRBD1 on 5 matching bases. Germline values: CDR1 MDHEN, CDR2 SYDVKM. The CDR3 totals 16 residues. V lost 3 bases and J 0 bases, leaving 12 bases between the germline ends. The CDR3 DNA is TGTGCCAGCAGTTTCTTTACGACAGTTAGCAATCAGCCCCAGCATTTT. It is translated as CASSFFTTVSNQPQHF. The full variable domain, rest sourced from reference TRBV28 and TRBJ1-5, is DVKVTQSSRYLVKRTGEKVFLECVQDMDHENMFWYRQDPGLGLRLIYFSYDVKMKEKGDIPEGYSVSREKKERFSLILESASTNQTSMYLCASSFFTTVSNQPQHFGDGTRLSIL.

This clone has only a few counts. The chain uses TRBV6-2 or TRBV6-3 and TRBJ2-7; 7 bases map to TRBD1. The CDR3 has 14 residues. Germline-derived CDR1 and CDR2 are MNHEY and SVGEGT. V shed 5 bases and J 0 bases; nucleotides not matched to a gene: 4. The chain's CDR3 is CASSLRDSSYEQYF. The CDR3 nucleotides read TGTGCCAGCAGTCTCCGGGACAGCTCCTACGAGCAGTACTTC.

This clone was seen a few times. The chain is built from TRBV9 and TRBJ1-6; 9 nucleotides match TRBD1. CDR3 length equals 15 residues. Germline loops: CDR1 SGDLS, CDR2 YYNGEE. The V and J ends lost 1 base and 7 bases, in that order; junction bases with no gene match: 3. CDR3 sequence: CASSVSDRGNSPLHF. In DNA, the CDR3 is TGTGCCAGCAGCGTATCGGACAGGGGAAATTCACCCCTCCACTTT.

The chain recombines TRBV6-4 with TRBJ2-2; D unclear. This CDR3 contains 14 residues. Germline V gene lookup returns CDR1 MRHNA and CDR2 SNTAGT. Deletions cut 3 bases from V and 6 bases from J, with 11 bases between. The CDR3, as DNA: TGTGCCAGCAGTGATCGCGGTGGCTCCGGGGAGCTGTTTTTT. This translates into CASSDRGGSGELFF.

This clone was found once. DNA of the CDR3: TGTGCCAGCGGTCAGGGAGGTTTTGGGTACAATGAGCAGTTCTTC. Translating gives CASGQGGFGYNEQFF. The chain uses TRBV7-2 and TRBJ2-1; maybe TRBD2 (6 bases). V was clipped by 8 bases and J by 4 bases, with 18 bases between them. Germline V gene sequence: CDR1 SGHTA, CDR2 FQGNSA. This CDR3 has 15 residues.

This chain uses TRBV7-9 with TRBJ2-5, with no clear D. This CDR3 has 14 amino acids. The V end was cut by 0 bases, the J end by 1 base, with 6 bases between. CDR1 SEHNR and CDR2 FQNEAQ come from the germline V gene (reference sequence). The CDR3 DNA follows: TGTGCCAGCAGCTTAGCGGGCAGCCAAGAGACCCAGTACTTC. Translation: CASSLAGSQETQYF.

The chain combines TRBV25-1 with TRBJ1-1; tentatively, D is TRBD1 (6 bases). V was clipped by 4 bases and J by 1 base, with 13 bases between them. CDR1 is MGHDK and CDR2 is SYGVNS in the germline V gene. The CDR3 covers 15 residues. The CDR3 loop reads CASSGRGYGNTEAFF. The CDR3 DNA reads TGTGCCAGCAGTGGCAGGGGCTACGGGAACACTGAAGCTTTCTTT.

This clone was counted once. The chain has TRBV4-2 and TRBJ2-5; 13 bases match TRBD2. The CDR3 sequence is 16 residues long. CDR1 and CDR2 from the germline V gene are LGHNA and YNFKEQ. Unmatched junction bases numbered 7, after V lost 4 bases and J lost 5 bases. CDR3 sequence: CASSLRTSGSGETQYF. The CDR3 DNA sequence: TGTGCCAGCAGCCTCCGGACTAGCGGGAGTGGTGAGACCCAGTACTTC.

This chain links TRBV15 with TRBJ1-4; D unclear. The CDR3 has 16 amino acids. V was trimmed by 8 bases and J by 8 bases, leaving 24 bases between them. CDR1 is LNHNV, CDR2 YYDKDF, per germline (reference sequence). CDR3 sequence (DNA): TGTGCCACCGGATCCCTTCGCGGGAATATAGGAGAAAAACTGTTTTTT. This translates into CATGSLRGNIGEKLFF.

The rearrangement links TRBV4-3 to TRBJ2-2; TRBD2 aligns across 12 bases. V dropped 3 bases and J dropped 4; count of bases not matched to a gene: 9. CDR3 size: 18 residues. Germline loops: CDR1 LGHNA, CDR2 YSLEER. CDR3 loop: CASSQRLAGADGTGELFF. DNA for the CDR3: TGCGCCAGCAGCCAGAGACTAGCGGGAGCGGATGGCACCGGGGAGCTGTTTTTT.

CDR3: CASRRQGDGYTF. The DNA of the CDR3 is TGTGCCAGCAGACGACAGGGGGATGGCTACACCTTC. The chain is built from TRBV7-8 and TRBJ1-2, with TRBD1 identical over 9 bases. The CDR3 loop spans 12 amino acids. CDR1 and CDR2 from the germline V gene are SGHVS and FQNEAQ. V lost 6 bases, J lost 6 bases, and 2 bases stayed unmatched.

This rearrangement joins TRBV6-1 to TRBJ2-7; D might be TRBD2 (6 bases). CDR1 is MNHNS, CDR2 SASEGT, per germline. V lost 8 bases and J lost 2, with 13 bases in between. The length of the CDR3 is 13 residues. The DNA for the CDR3 is TGTGCCAGCGGCGGGATGAGGGCCTACGAGCAGTACTTC. It specifies CASGGMRAYEQYF.

The chain joins TRBV27 to TRBJ2-1; D might be TRBD2 (6 bases). Deletions cut 6 bases from V and 7 bases from J, with 19 bases between. Germline V CDR1 and CDR2: MNHEY, SMNVEV (reference sequence). The CDR3 totals 15 residues. The CDR3 DNA reads TGTGCCAGCAGAGTAGGGCAGGGAGGACGAAATGAGCAGTTCTTC. Encoded protein: CASRVGQGGRNEQFF.

The V gene is TRBV3-1 (or the pseudogene TRBV3-2), the J gene TRBJ1-2; maybe TRBD1 (5 bases). The CDR3 length is 16 residues. CDR1 and CDR2 from the germline V gene are LGHDT and YNNKEL (reference sequence). The V and J ends lost 3 bases and 0 bases respectively, with 14 bases between them. CDR3 coding DNA: TGTGCCAGCAGCCAGTTGTACGGGGGAGCTAACTATGGCTACACCTTC. It is translated as CASSQLYGGANYGYTF.